The 21 T cell receptor beta chains below all came from one sample that was sequenced in a study of T cell responses to AZD1222 COVID-19 vaccine. Only in-frame clones appear in the TCRdb table, and some are missing; sequencing was by immunoSEQ multiplex PCR. The sample shows 95,000 to 150,000 clones, approximately 90% of them seen only once. The sample here was peripheral blood, taken on day 0 of AZD1222 vaccination. These receptors all stem from an adult in good health.

The rearrangement uses TRBV10-2 and TRBJ1-2; 10 bases line up with TRBD1. V shed 8 bases and J 2 bases; nucleotides not matched to a gene: 5. Germline V CDR1 and CDR2: WSHSY, SAAADI. The CDR3 has 14 amino acids. CDR3 sequence (DNA): TGCGCCAGCCTGAGACAGGGGGCGAACTATGGCTACACCTTC. It is translated as CASLRQGANYGYTF.

The chain joins TRBV7-2 to TRBJ2-1, with a weak D call TRBD1 (6 bases). The CDR3 covers 17 residues. The V end was cut by 5 bases, the J end by 5 bases, with 22 bases between. Germline CDR1 is SGHTA and CDR2 is FQGNSA. This CDR3 reads CASSPVTGFTTNNEQFF. The CDR3 DNA reads TGTGCCAGCAGCCCAGTCACAGGGTTCACTACGAACAATGAGCAGTTCTTC.

V is TRBV4-2 and J is TRBJ2-3; no definite D call. The germline gives CDR1 LGHNA, CDR2 YNFKEQ. V lost 0 bases, J lost 0 bases, and 10 bases lay in between. This CDR3 comprises 16 residues. In DNA, the CDR3 is TGTGCCAGCAGCCAAGATTTGAGCAGTAGCACAGATACGCAGTATTTT. It yields the protein CASSQDLSSSTDTQYF.

The chain has TRBV5-5 and TRBJ2-5; D ambiguous. CDR3 size: 14 residues. Germline V lookup: CDR1 SGHKS, CDR2 YYEKEE (reference sequence). With 3 bases removed from V and 2 bases from J, the gap between germline ends came to 11 bases. CDR3 protein: CASSSRTIQETQYF. CDR3 DNA: TGTGCCAGCAGCTCGCGTACGATTCAAGAGACCCAGTACTTC. The full variable domain, in which reference TRBV5-5 and TRBJ2-5 provide the parts outside the CDR3, is DAGVTQSPTHLIKTRGQQVTLRCSPISGHKSVSWYQQVLGQGPQFIFQYYEKEERGRGNFPDRFSARQFPNYSSELNVNALLLGDSALYLCASSSRTIQETQYFGPGTRLLVL.

V is TRBV1 and J is TRBJ1-5; the DNA was not compared with TRBD1, the D call given in the table. TRBV1 has pseudogene status. This CDR3 has 15 residues. This chain's CDR3 is CTSTQAGKSNQPQHF. Here the CDR3 DNA reads TGCACCAGCACCCAAGCAGGAAAAAGCAATCAGCCCCAGCATTTT.

This chain joins TRBV5-4 and TRBJ2-3, with 12 bases aligning to TRBD2. The germline CDR1 and CDR2 sequences are SGHNT and YYREEE (reference sequence). V shed 0 bases, J shed 3 bases, and the junction held 11 bases outside the gene matches. This CDR3 comprises 19 residues. CDR3 in amino acids: CASSLGLAGGPGRTDTQYF. The CDR3 DNA follows: TGTGCCAGCAGCTTGGGGCTAGCGGGAGGGCCAGGCAGAACAGATACGCAGTATTTT. The full variable domain, its missing parts supplied by reference TRBV5-4 and TRBJ2-3, is ETGVTQSPTHLIKTRGQQVTLRCSSQSGHNTVSWYQQALGQGPQFIFQYYREEENGRGNFPPRFSGLQFPNYSSELNVNALELDDSALYLCASSLGLAGGPGRTDTQYFGPGTRLTVL.

This chain connects TRBV12-3 or TRBV12-4 to TRBJ2-2, with a tentative D call TRBD2 (6 bases). V lost 5 bases and J 5 bases, leaving 9 bases between the germline ends. CDR3 length equals 13 residues. The CDR3 region is CASSRDWTGELFF. DNA for the CDR3: TGTGCCAGCAGTCGGGACTGGACCGGGGAGCTGTTTTTT.

The chain uses TRBV6-1 and TRBJ2-7; possible D gene TRBD2, 5 bases. This CDR3 region has 16 residues. From germline, CDR1 is MNHNS and CDR2 SASEGT. The V gene lost 1 base and the J gene lost 0 bases, with 13 bases spanning the gap. The CDR3: CASSEVVRDFSYEQYF. CDR3 DNA: TGTGCCAGCAGTGAAGTTGTGAGGGATTTCTCCTACGAGCAGTACTTC.

For this clone: At one of its ends the junction is not consistent with the germline gene, which may arise from a read error. V and J are TRBV9 and TRBJ1-3; D gene unclear. CDR3 length equals 17 residues. Germline lookup yields CDR1 SGDLS and CDR2 YYNGEE. CDR3 protein: CASGVEVLGGSGNTIYF. The CDR3 nucleotides are TGTGCCAGCGGCGTAGAGGTATTGGGCGGATCAGGAAACACCATATATTTT.

V is TRBV11-3 and J is TRBJ1-6; D gene unclear. The CDR3 totals 16 residues. From germline, CDR1 is SGHNT and CDR2 YENEEA. V shed 2 bases and J shed 5 bases, with 13 bases lying between them. The CDR3 region has the DNA TGTGCCAGCAGCTTATTAAGGTGGGAAGATAATTCACCCCTCCACTTT. Protein product: CASSLLRWEDNSPLHF.

A single count supports this clone. The rearrangement uses TRBV7-8 and TRBJ2-2; 7 bases are a match to TRBD2. This CDR3 is 16 amino acids long. In germline, CDR1 is SGHVS, CDR2 FQNEAQ. Trimming took 5 bases from V and 4 from J; bases not matched to a gene: 10. The CDR3 nucleotides read TGTGCCAGCAGCCCCAGACGGAGCGGGGTCACCGGGGAGCTGTTTTTT. It encodes CASSPRRSGVTGELFF.

The CDR3 sequence: CASSYSSFRGARETQYF. For the CDR3, the DNA is TGTGCCAGCAGTTACTCCAGTTTTCGGGGGGCGCGGGAGACCCAGTACTTC. V usage is TRBV6-2 or TRBV6-3 and J usage is TRBJ2-5; weak D call: TRBD2 (7 bases). In germline, CDR1 is MNHEY, CDR2 SVGEGT. The ends were cut back, 0 bases at V and 5 bases at J, with 19 bases in the middle. The CDR3 extends over 17 amino acids.

This clone was seen once. V usage is TRBV10-1 and J usage is TRBJ1-5; D uncertain. With 4 bases removed from V and 2 bases from J, the gap between germline ends came to 15 bases. The CDR3 spans 16 residues. The germline gives CDR1 WNHNN, CDR2 SYGVQD (reference sequence). The CDR3 is CASSGPGVSGNQPQHF. The DNA of the CDR3 is TGCGCCAGCAGTGGCCCCGGGGTGTCGGGCAATCAGCCCCAGCATTTT.

The chain has TRBV28 and TRBJ2-7, with D possibly TRBD1 on 6 matching bases. CDR3 size: 14 residues. The germline V and J ends were trimmed by 2 bases and 2 bases, with 10 bases remaining between them. The germline gives CDR1 MDHEN, CDR2 SYDVKM. The CDR3 region is CASSLGGKTYEQYF. CDR3 nucleotides: TGTGCCAGCAGTTTAGGGGGCAAGACCTACGAGCAGTACTTC.

The chain combines TRBV18 with TRBJ1-2; D perhaps matches TRBD1 (6 bases). The CDR3 extends over 15 amino acids. Germline V lookup: CDR1 KGHSH, CDR2 LQKENI. V gave up 0 bases and J gave up 4 bases, with 12 bases separating them. Here the CDR3 DNA reads TGTGCCAGCTCACCACCGCCCCAGGGGACCTATGGCTACACCTTC. Residues: CASSPPPQGTYGYTF.

V and J are TRBV11-2 and TRBJ1-1; D is possibly TRBD1 (6 bases). CDR3 length equals 16 residues. Germline CDR1 reads SGHAT; CDR2 reads FQNNGV. Trimming left V 1 base short and J 1 base short, with 13 bases between. In DNA form, the CDR3 reads TGTGCCAGCAGCTTAGTGGTTCACAGGGCGAACACTGAAGCTTTCTTT. Residues: CASSLVVHRANTEAFF.

This clone was seen only a few times. This chain connects TRBV28 to TRBJ1-6; D not certain. Per the germline V gene, CDR1 is MDHEN and CDR2 is SYDVKM. V gave up 2 bases and J gave up 5 bases, with 13 bases separating them. This CDR3 spans 16 amino acids. CDR3 sequence: CASSLGMLADNSPLHF. The CDR3, as DNA: TGTGCCAGCAGTTTAGGGATGTTGGCAGATAATTCACCCCTCCACTTT.

This sequence joins TRBV5-4 and TRBJ2-7; weak D call: TRBD1 (6 bases). The germline gives CDR1 SGHNT, CDR2 YYREEE (reference sequence). V shed 1 base and J shed 5 bases, with 13 bases lying between them. The CDR3 totals 14 residues. The CDR3 spells CASSLFEGVDEQYF. The CDR3 bases are TGTGCCAGCAGCTTGTTTGAGGGGGTCGACGAGCAGTACTTC.

The V gene is TRBV28, the J gene TRBJ2-3; 12 bases are a match to TRBD1. CDR1 and CDR2 from the germline V gene are MDHEN and SYDVKM. This CDR3 is built from 19 residues. Unmatched junction bases numbered 18, after V lost 5 bases and J lost 6 bases. The CDR3 nucleotides are TGTGCCAGCAGTCAATCCGGGACAGGGGGCGCGATCCTCGCCGATACGCAGTATTTT. Translated, it gives CASSQSGTGGAILADTQYF.

The chain carries TRBV28 and TRBJ1-1; 7 nucleotides agree with TRBD1. V shed 3 bases, J shed 3 bases, and the junction held 10 bases outside the gene matches. Germline V gene data show CDR1 as MDHEN and CDR2 as SYDVKM. This CDR3 spans 16 amino acids. The CDR3 protein is CASSLSGAGGYTEAFF. CDR3 coding DNA: TGTGCCAGCAGTTTGTCGGGGGCAGGGGGTTACACTGAAGCTTTCTTT.

The chain recombines TRBV30 with TRBJ1-1; D ambiguous. Trimming shortened V by 7 bases and J by 4 bases, and 16 bases separated the two germline ends. This CDR3 is built from 13 residues. CDR1 and CDR2 from the germline V gene are GTSNPN and SVGIG (reference sequence). CDR3 residues: CASTPKKSTEAFF. CDR3 in DNA: TGTGCCTCGACGCCCAAAAAGAGCACTGAAGCTTTCTTT.